The T cell receptor beta chain under discussion was sequenced for a study of CD8 T cells in ankylosing spondylitis. Points from the study as a whole: Disease-linked clones reportedly concentrated significantly in matched ankylosing spondylitis synovial fluid. Blood of patients with ankylosing spondylitis appeared to be characterized by a TCR beta motif of 8 or 9 highly homologous variants. A subset of motif variants has previously been described in the synovial fluid and blood of reactive arthritis.

The germline V and J ends were trimmed by 6 bases and 7 bases, with 12 bases remaining between them. Germline-derived CDR1 and CDR2 are DFQATT and SNEGSKA (reference sequence). This CDR3 comprises 12 residues. A quantitative 5'-RACE method, one with molecular barcodes, was used to make TCR beta libraries. TCRdb ran MiXCR on the 5' RACE reads and lists one entry per CDR3 protein. This table has 340,000 or so distinct CDR3 sequences, roughly 15% appearing once. Concerning this clonotype: Its specificity is not known.

The chain carries TRBV20-1 and TRBJ2-2; D remains unclear. This TCR derives from a male donor with ankylosing spondylitis or in good health (not recorded which). The sample comprised blood, either unsorted or a sorted T cell fraction (not recorded which). CDR3 DNA: TGCAGTGCCGCGCCAGGTGTCGGGGAGCTGTTTTTT. Translating gives CSAAPGVGELFF.